This TCR beta chain was documented in a study of molecular identifiers for immune sequencing clone quantification. Across the whole study: Within a replicate experiment, RNA obtained from either 20,000 or 100,000 naive CD8 cells was divided into five aliquots, and four of those aliquots were then sequenced.

General observations from the study: One cell's worth of spiked Jurkat TCR RNA was reportedly detectable among about a million naive cells.

Naive CD8 T cells underwent sorting with the CD8+CD4-CCR7+CD45RA+ definition. The CDR3 has 14 amino acids. Germline CDR1 and CDR2: ENHRY and SYGVKD. TCRdb reprocessed the PCR reads via MiXCR and lists one record per CDR3 protein. The table shows 460,000 or so distinct CDR3 sequences, with 20% to 25% occurring only once. This clonotype was seen a single time. The antigen is undetermined. The junction differs from germline at one of its ends, possibly a read error. The TCR was taken from a human donor in good health. Some libraries in this study had Jurkat cell RNA spiked in. V usage is TRBV10-3 and J usage is TRBJ1-1, with 8 bases aligning to TRBD1. What was sequenced was naive CD8+ T cells from blood, with Jurkat cell RNA spiked in. The sample's subset: FACS-sorted CD8+CD4-CCR7+CD45RA+ naive T cells. CDR3 loop: CAIRDRVPGTGAFF. CDR3 in DNA: TGTGCCATCAGGGACAGGGTCCCCGGGACTGGAGCTTTCTTT.